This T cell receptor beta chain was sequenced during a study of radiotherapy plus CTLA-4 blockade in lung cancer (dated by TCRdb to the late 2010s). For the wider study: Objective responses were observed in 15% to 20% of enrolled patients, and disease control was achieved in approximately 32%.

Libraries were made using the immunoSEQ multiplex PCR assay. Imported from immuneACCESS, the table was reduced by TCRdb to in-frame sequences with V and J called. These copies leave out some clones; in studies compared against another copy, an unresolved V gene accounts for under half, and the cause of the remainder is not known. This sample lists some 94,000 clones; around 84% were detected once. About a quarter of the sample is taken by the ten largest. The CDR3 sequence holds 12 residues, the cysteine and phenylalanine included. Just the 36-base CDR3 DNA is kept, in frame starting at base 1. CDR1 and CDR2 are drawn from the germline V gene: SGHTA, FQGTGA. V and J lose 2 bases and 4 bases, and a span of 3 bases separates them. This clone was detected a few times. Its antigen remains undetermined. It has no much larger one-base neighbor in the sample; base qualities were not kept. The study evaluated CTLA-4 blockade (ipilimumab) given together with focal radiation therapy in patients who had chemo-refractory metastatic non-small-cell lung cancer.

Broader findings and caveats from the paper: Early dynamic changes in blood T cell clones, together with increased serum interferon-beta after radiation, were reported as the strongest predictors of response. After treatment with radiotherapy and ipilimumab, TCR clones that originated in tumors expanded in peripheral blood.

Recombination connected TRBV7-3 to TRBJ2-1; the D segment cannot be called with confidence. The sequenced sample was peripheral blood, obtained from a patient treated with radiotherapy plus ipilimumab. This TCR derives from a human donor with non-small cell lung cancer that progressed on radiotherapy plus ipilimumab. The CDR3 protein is CASSLAYNEQFF. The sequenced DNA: TGTGCCAGCAGCTTAGCTTACAATGAGCAGTTCTTC.